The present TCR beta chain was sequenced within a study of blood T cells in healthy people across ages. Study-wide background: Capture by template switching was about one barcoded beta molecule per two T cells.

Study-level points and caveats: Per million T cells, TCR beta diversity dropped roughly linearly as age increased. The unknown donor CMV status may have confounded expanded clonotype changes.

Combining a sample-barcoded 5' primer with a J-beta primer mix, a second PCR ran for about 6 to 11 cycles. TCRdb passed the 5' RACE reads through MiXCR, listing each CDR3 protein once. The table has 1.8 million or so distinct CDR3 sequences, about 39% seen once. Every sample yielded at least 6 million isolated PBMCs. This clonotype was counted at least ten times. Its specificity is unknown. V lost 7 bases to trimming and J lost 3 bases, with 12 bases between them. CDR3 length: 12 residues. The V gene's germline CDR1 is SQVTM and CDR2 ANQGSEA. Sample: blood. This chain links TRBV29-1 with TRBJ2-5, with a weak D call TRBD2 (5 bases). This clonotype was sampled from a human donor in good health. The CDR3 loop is CSGTLAEETQYF. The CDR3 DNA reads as TGCAGCGGAACCCTAGCAGAAGAGACCCAGTACTTC.